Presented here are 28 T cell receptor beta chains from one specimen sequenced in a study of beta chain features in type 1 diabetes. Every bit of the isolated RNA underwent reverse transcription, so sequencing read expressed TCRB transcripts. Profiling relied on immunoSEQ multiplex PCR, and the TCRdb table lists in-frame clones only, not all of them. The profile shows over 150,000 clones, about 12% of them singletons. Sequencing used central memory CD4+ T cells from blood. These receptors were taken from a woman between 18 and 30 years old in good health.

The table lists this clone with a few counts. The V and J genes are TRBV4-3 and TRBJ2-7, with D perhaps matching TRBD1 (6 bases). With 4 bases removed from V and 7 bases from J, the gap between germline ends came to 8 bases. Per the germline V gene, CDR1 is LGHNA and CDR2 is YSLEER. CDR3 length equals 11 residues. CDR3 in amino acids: CASSRDREQYF. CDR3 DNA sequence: TGCGCCAGCAGCCGTGACAGGGAGCAGTACTTC.

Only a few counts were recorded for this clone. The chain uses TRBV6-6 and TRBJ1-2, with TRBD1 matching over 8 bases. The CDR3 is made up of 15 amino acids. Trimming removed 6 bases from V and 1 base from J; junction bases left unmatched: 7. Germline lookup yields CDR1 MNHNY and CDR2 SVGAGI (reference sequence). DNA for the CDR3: TGTGCCAGCAGAAAACAGGGGGAGTTTAACTATGGCTACACCTTC. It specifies CASRKQGEFNYGYTF.

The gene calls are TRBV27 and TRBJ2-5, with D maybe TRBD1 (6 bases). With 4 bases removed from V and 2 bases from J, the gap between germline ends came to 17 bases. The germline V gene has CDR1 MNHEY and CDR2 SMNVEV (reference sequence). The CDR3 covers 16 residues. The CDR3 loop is CASSSGRRGQQETQYF. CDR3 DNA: TGTGCCAGCAGTTCAGGCCGGAGAGGACAGCAAGAGACCCAGTACTTC.

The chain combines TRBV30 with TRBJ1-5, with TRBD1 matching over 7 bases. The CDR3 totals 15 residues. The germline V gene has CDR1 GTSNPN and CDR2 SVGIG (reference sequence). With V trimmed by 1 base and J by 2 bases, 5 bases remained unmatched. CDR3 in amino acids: CAWSGQGLGNQPQHF. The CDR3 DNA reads TGTGCCTGGAGTGGACAGGGACTCGGCAATCAGCCCCAGCATTTT. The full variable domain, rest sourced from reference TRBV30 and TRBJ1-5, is SQTIHQWPATLVQPVGSPLSLECTVEGTSNPNLYWYRQAAGRGLQLLFYSVGIGQISSEVPQNLSASRPQDRQFILSSKKLLLSDSGFYLCAWSGQGLGNQPQHFGDGTRLSIL.

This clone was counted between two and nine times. CDR3 region: CASSRQGYAYGYTF. The CDR3 nucleotides read TGTGCCAGCAGCCGACAGGGGTATGCCTATGGCTACACCTTC. The chain couples TRBV28 to TRBJ1-2, with 8 bases aligning to TRBD1. The germline CDR1 and CDR2 sequences are MDHEN and SYDVKM. This CDR3 contains 14 residues. Germline trimming cut 6 bases from V and 4 bases from J; bases unmatched to any gene: 7.

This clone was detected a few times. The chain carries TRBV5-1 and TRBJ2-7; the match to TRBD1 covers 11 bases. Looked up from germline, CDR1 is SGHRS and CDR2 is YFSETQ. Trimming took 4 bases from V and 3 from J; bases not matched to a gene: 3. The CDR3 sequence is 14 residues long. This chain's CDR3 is CASSPGTGGYEQYF. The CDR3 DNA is TGCGCCAGCAGCCCGGGGACAGGGGGCTACGAGCAGTACTTC.

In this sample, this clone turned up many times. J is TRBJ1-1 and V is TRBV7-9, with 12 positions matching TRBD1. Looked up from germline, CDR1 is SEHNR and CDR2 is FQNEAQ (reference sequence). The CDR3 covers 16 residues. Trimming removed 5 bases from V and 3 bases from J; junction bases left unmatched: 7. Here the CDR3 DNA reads TGTGCCAGCAGCGGGGACAGGGGGCTTAGGGACACTGAAGCTTTCTTT. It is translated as CASSGDRGLRDTEAFF.

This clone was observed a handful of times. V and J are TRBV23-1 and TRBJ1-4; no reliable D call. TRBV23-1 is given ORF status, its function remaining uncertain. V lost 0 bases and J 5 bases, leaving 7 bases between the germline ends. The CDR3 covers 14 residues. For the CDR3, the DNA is TGCGCCAGCAGTCAATCATCCGTCAATGAAAAACTGTTTTTT. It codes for CASSQSSVNEKLFF.

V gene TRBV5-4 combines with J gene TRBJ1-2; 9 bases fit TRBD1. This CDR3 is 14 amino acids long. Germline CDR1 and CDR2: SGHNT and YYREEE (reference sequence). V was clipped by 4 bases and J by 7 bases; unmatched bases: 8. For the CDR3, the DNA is TGTGCCAGCAGCCCCGGACAGGGGATGCGTGGCTACACCTTC. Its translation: CASSPGQGMRGYTF.

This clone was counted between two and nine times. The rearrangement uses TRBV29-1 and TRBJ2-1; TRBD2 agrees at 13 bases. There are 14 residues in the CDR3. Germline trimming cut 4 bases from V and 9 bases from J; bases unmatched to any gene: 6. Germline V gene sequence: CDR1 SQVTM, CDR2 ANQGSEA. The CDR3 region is CSVATSGRAAEQFF. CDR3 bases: TGCAGCGTTGCCACTAGCGGGAGGGCCGCTGAGCAGTTCTTC.

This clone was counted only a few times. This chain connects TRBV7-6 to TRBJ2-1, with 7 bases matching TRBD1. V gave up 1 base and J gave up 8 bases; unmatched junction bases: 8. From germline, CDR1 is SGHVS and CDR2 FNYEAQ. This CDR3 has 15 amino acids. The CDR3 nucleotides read TGTGCCAGCAGCTTAGGACAGGGTTCGGGCTATGAGCAGTTCTTC. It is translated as CASSLGQGSGYEQFF. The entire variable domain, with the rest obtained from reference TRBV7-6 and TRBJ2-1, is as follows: GAGVSQSPRYKVTKRGQDVALRCDPISGHVSLYWYRQALGQGPEFLTYFNYEAQQDKSGLPNDRFSAERPEGSISTLTIQRTEQRDSAMYRCASSLGQGSGYEQFFGPGTRLTVL.

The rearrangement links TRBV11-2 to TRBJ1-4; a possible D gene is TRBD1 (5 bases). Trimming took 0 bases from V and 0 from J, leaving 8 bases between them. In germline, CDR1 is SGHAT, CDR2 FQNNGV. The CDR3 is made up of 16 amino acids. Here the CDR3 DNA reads TGTGCCAGCAGCTTAGACAGGGCTGCAACTAATGAAAAACTGTTTTTT. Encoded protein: CASSLDRAATNEKLFF. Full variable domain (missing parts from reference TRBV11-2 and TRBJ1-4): EAGVAQSPRYKIIEKRQSVAFWCNPISGHATLYWYQQILGQGPKLLIQFQNNGVVDDSQLPKDRFSAERLKGVDSTLKIQPAKLEDSAVYLCASSLDRAATNEKLFFGSGTQLSVL.

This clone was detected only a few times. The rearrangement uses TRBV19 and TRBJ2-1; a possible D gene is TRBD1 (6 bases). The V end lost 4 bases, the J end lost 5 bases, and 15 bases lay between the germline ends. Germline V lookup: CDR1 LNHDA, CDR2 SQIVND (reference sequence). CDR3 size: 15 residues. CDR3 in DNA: TGTGCCAGTAGTACCCCCGGGACAAGAGACAATGAGCAGTTCTTC. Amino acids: CASSTPGTRDNEQFF.

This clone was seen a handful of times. CDR3 loop: CASRFGTSGISYNEQFF. The CDR3, as DNA: TGCGCCAGCAGATTTGGGACTAGCGGGATCTCCTACAATGAGCAGTTCTTC. The V gene is TRBV5-1, the J gene TRBJ2-1; 13 bases match TRBD2. The CDR3 extends over 17 amino acids. V lost 5 bases and J lost 0; bases outside the gene matches: 5. The germline CDR1 and CDR2 sequences are SGHRS and YFSETQ.

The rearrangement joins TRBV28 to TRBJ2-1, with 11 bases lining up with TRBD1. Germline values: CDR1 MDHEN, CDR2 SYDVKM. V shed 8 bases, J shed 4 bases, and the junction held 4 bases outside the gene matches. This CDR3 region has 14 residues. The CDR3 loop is CASRTGGSYNEQFF. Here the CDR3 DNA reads TGTGCCAGCCGGACAGGGGGCTCTTACAATGAGCAGTTCTTC.

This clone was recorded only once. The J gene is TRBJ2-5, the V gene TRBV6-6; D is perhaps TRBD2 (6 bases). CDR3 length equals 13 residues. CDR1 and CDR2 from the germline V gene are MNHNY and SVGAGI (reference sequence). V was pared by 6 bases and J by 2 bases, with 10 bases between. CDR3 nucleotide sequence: TGTGCCAGCAGCCGGGACTTTCAAGAGACCCAGTACTTC. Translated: CASSRDFQETQYF.

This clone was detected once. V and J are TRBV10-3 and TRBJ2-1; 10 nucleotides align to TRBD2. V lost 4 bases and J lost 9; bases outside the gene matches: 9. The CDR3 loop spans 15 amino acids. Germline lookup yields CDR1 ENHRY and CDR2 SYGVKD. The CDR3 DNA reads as TGTGCCATCAGTGCCCAAGCGGGAGGGCCAAGTGAGCAGTTCTTC. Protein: CAISAQAGGPSEQFF.

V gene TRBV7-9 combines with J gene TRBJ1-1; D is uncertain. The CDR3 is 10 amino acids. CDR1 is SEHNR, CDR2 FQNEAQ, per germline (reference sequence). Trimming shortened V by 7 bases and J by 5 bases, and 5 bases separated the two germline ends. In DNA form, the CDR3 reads TGTGCCAGCACCCAAACTGAAGCTTTCTTT. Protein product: CASTQTEAFF.

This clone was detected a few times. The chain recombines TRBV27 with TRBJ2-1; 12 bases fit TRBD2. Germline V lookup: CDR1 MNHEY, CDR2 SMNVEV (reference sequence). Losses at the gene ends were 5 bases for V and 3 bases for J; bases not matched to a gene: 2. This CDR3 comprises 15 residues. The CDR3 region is CASSRTSGVYNEQFF. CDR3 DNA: TGTGCCAGCAGTCGGACTAGCGGGGTCTACAATGAGCAGTTCTTC.

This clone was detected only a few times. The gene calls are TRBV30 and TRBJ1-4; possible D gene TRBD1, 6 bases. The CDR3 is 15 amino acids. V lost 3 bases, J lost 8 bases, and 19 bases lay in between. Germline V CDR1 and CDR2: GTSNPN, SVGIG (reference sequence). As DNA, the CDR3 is TGTGCCTGGAGAGAACAAGGGGGAAAATCCGAAAAACTGTTTTTT. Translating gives CAWREQGGKSEKLFF.

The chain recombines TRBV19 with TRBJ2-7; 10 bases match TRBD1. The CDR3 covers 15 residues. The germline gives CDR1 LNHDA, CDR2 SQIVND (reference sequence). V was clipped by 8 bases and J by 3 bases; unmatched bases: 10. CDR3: CASASPGQGIYEQYF. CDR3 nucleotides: TGTGCCAGTGCTTCCCCGGGACAGGGGATCTACGAGCAGTACTTC. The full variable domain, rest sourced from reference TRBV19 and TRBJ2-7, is DGGITQSPKYLFRKEGQNVTLSCEQNLNHDAMYWYRQDPGQGLRLIYYSQIVNDFQKGDIAEGYSVSREKKESFPLTVTSAQKNPTAFYLCASASPGQGIYEQYFGPGTRLTVT.

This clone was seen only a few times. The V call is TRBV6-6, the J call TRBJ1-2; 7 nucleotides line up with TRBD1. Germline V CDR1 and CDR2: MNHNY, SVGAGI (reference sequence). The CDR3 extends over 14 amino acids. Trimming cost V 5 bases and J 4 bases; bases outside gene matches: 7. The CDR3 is CASSQNTGVYGYTF. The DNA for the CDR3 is TGTGCCAGCAGTCAGAATACAGGGGTCTATGGCTACACCTTC.

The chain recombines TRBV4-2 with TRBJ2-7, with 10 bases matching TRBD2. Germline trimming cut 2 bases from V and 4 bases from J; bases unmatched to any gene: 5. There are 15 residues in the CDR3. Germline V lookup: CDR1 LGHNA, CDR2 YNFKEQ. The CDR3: CASSQLAGDFYEQYF. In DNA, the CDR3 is TGTGCCAGCAGCCAACTAGCGGGAGATTTTTACGAGCAGTACTTC.

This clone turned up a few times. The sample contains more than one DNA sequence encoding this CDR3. CDR3 residues: CASSSRTGGTYEQYF. DNA of the CDR3: TGTGCCAGCAGCTCCCGGACAGGGGGGACCTACGAGCAGTACTTC. This chain joins TRBV7-2 and TRBJ2-7; 10 bases match TRBD1. V lost 4 bases, J lost 2 bases, and 5 bases stayed unmatched. The CDR3 consists of 15 residues. CDR1 and CDR2 (germline): SGHTA, FQGNSA.

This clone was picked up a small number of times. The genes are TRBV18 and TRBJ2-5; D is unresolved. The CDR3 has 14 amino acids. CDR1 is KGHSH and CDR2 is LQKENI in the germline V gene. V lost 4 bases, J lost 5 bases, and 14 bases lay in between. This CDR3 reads CASSRRGGLETQYF. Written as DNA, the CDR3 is TGTGCCAGCTCACGCAGAGGCGGTCTTGAGACCCAGTACTTC.

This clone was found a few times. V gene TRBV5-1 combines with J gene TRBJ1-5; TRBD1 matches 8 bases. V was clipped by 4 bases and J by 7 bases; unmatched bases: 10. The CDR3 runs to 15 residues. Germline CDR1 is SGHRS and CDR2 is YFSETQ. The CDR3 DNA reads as TGCGCCAGCAGCCCCGGACAGGGTGGAAGGCAGCCCCAGCATTTT. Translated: CASSPGQGGRQPQHF.

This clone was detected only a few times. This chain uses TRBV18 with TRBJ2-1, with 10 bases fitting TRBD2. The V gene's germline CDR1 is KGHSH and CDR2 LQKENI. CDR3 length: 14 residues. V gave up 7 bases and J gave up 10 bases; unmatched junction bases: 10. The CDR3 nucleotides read TGTGCCAGCTTCACTAGCGGGACGCTGGGAGAGCAGTTCTTC. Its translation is CASFTSGTLGEQFF.

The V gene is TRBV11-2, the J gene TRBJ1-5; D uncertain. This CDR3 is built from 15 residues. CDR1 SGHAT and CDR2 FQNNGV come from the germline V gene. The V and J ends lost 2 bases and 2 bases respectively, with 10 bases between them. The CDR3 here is CASSLSGLGNQPQHF. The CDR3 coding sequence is TGTGCCAGCAGCTTATCGGGTCTTGGCAATCAGCCCCAGCATTTT.